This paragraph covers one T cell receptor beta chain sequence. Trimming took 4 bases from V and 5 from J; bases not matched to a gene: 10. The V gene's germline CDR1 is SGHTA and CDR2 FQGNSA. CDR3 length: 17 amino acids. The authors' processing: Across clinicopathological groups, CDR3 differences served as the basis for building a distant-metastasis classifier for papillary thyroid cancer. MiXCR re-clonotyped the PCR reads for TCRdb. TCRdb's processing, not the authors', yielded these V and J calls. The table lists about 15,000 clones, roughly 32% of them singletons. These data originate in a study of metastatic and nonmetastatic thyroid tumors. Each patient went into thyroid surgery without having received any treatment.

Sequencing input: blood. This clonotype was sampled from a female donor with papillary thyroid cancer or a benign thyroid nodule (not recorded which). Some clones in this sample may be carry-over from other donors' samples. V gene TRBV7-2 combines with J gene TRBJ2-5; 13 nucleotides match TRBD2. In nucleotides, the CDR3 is TGTGCCAGCAGCTCGGGACTAGCGGGGCCTACGGGGGAGACCCAGTACTTC. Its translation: CASSSGLAGPTGETQYF.